These 30 T cell receptor beta chains were sequenced from one sample in a study of cytomegalovirus exposure and HLA in healthy donors. With 60 Vbeta and 13 Jbeta primers, the PCR was carried out. The table came from immunoSEQ multiplex PCR; TCRdb's copy has only in-frame clones and leaves some out. This table has about 93,000 clones, about two thirds appearing once. The material sequenced was PBMCs. The receptors shown here come from a boy between 5 and 17 years old in good health and CMV-seropositive.

The genes are TRBV5-6 and TRBJ2-1; 10 nucleotides match TRBD1. Germline V gene data show CDR1 as SGHDT and CDR2 as YYEEEE. Trimming at V came to 5 bases and at J to 8 bases, leaving 13 bases not matched to a gene. The CDR3 runs to 16 residues. The CDR3 loop reads CASSPSGTGVLDEQFF. The CDR3, as DNA: TGTGCCAGCAGTCCCTCCGGGACAGGGGTCCTCGATGAGCAGTTCTTC.

This CDR3 is CASSPGDPPQHF. The CDR3, as DNA: TGTGCCAGTAGCCCAGGTGACCCGCCCCAGCATTTT. The gene calls are TRBV19 and TRBJ1-5; D gene uncertain. Germline V CDR1 and CDR2: LNHDA, SQIVND (reference sequence). V lost 6 bases and J lost 9, with 12 bases in between. The CDR3 runs to 12 residues.

The rearrangement joins TRBV6-5 to TRBJ2-5; TRBD2 is a possible D gene (5 bases). Trimming took off 7 bases at V and 1 base at J, with 13 bases between the two ends. The CDR3 has 14 amino acids. CDR1 and CDR2 from the germline V gene are MNHEY and SVGAGI. Here the CDR3 reads CASTARRGQETQYF. CDR3 sequence (DNA): TGTGCCAGCACCGCCCGACGGGGCCAAGAGACCCAGTACTTC.

This rearrangement joins TRBV5-6 to TRBJ2-3; the D gene is possibly TRBD2 (6 bases). Germline V CDR1 and CDR2: SGHDT, YYEEEE. The V gene lost 7 bases and the J gene lost 3 bases, with 12 bases spanning the gap. This CDR3 contains 13 residues. The CDR3, as DNA: TGTGCCAGCGGCCCTGGGGGGACAGATACGCAGTATTTT. Its translation: CASGPGGTDTQYF.

This clone has more than one count but fewer than ten. The gene calls are TRBV12-5 and TRBJ2-7; D unclear. The V gene lost 11 bases and the J gene lost 2 bases, with 16 bases spanning the gap. The CDR3 contains 13 residues. CDR1 is LGHNT, CDR2 FRNRAP, per germline. CDR3 amino acids: CAAAVLATYEQYF. The CDR3 DNA reads as TGTGCTGCTGCCGTGCTGGCCACCTACGAGCAGTACTTC.

The chain carries TRBV29-1 and TRBJ1-1; TRBD1 is a possible D gene (5 bases). Germline V lookup: CDR1 SQVTM, CDR2 ANQGSEA. This CDR3 region has 14 residues. V dropped 5 bases and J dropped 0 bases, with 13 bases sitting between them. CDR3 loop: CSVNPSGLNTEAFF. The CDR3 DNA follows: TGCAGCGTTAATCCCTCAGGGTTGAACACTGAAGCTTTCTTT. Supplemented by reference TRBV29-1 and TRBJ1-1, the full variable domain reads SAVISQKPSRDICQRGTSLTIQCQVDSQVTMMFWYRQQPGQSLTLIATANQGSEATYESGFVIDKFPISRPNLTFSTLTVSNMSPEDSSIYLCSVNPSGLNTEAFFGQGTRLTVV.

The rearrangement joins TRBV5-8 to TRBJ2-3; no clear D. V was pared by 0 bases and J by 0 bases, with 11 bases between. Germline CDR1 reads SGHTS; CDR2 reads YDEGEE. The CDR3 consists of 16 residues. CDR3: CASSLAETPSTDTQYF. In nucleotides, the CDR3 is TGTGCCAGCAGCTTGGCTGAGACACCTAGCACAGATACGCAGTATTTT.

The chain employs TRBV5-1 and TRBJ2-2; 7 nucleotides agree with TRBD2. CDR1 SGHRS and CDR2 YFSETQ come from the germline V gene. The CDR3 extends over 16 amino acids. V was clipped by 4 bases and J by 0 bases; unmatched bases: 6. CDR3 amino acids: CASSLQAGTNTGELFF. In DNA form, the CDR3 reads TGCGCCAGCAGCCTCCAAGCGGGGACGAACACCGGGGAGCTGTTTTTT.

The chain employs TRBV5-1 and TRBJ1-1, with TRBD1 as a possible D gene (6 bases). Germline V lookup: CDR1 SGHRS, CDR2 YFSETQ. This CDR3 region has 16 residues. Trimming removed 4 bases from V and 5 bases from J, with 21 bases in between. Here the CDR3 reads CASSPSDRGAWTEAFF. CDR3 nucleotides: TGCGCCAGCAGCCCATCAGATCGGGGGGCTTGGACTGAAGCTTTCTTT.

This clone was counted once. The CDR3, as DNA: TGCGCCAGCAGCTTCGGGGCTTCCGGGACAGATAACACTGAAGCTTTCTTT. Translating gives CASSFGASGTDNTEAFF. The V gene is TRBV4-3, the J gene TRBJ1-1, with TRBD1 matching 7 bases. Per the germline V gene, CDR1 is LGHNA and CDR2 is YSLEER. V gave up 5 bases and J gave up 2 bases; unmatched junction bases: 14. The CDR3 has 17 residues.

This chain links TRBV2 with TRBJ2-7; possibly TRBD2 for D (5 bases). The CDR3 has 12 amino acids. Germline assignment: CDR1 SNHLY and CDR2 FYNNEI. Trimming stripped 6 bases from V and 2 bases from J, with 8 bases between. The CDR3 here is CASRDSAYEQYF. The DNA for the CDR3 is TGTGCCAGCAGGGACTCAGCCTACGAGCAGTACTTC.

Notes on this clone: Germline and junction disagree at one end, which may indicate a read error. J is TRBJ2-7 and V is TRBV5-1; D call uncertain. This CDR3 has 11 amino acids. Germline V gene data show CDR1 as SGHRS and CDR2 as YFSETQ. The CDR3 loop reads CASSLDGDTHF. Here the CDR3 DNA reads TGCGCCAGCAGCTTGGATGGTGACACGCACTTC.

The chain has TRBV2 and TRBJ2-4, with D perhaps TRBD1 (5 bases). Germline V gene sequence: CDR1 SNHLY, CDR2 FYNNEI. V lost 7 bases and J 4 bases, leaving 11 bases between the germline ends. The length of the CDR3 is 13 residues. CDR3 sequence reads: CASTGAKKNIQYF. CDR3 in DNA: TGTGCCAGCACTGGGGCTAAAAAAAACATTCAGTACTTC.

The J gene is TRBJ1-1, the V gene TRBV19, with D possibly matching TRBD1 (6 bases). Germline lookup yields CDR1 LNHDA and CDR2 SQIVND (reference sequence). The CDR3 is made up of 14 amino acids. Trimming took off 5 bases at V and 0 bases at J, with 10 bases between the two ends. CDR3 bases: TGTGCCAGTAGTGAGGACAGTATGAACACTGAAGCTTTCTTT. This translates into CASSEDSMNTEAFF.

The gene calls are TRBV7-6 and TRBJ2-3; D is possibly TRBD2 (6 bases). The CDR3 runs to 16 residues. Trimming took off 2 bases at V and 4 bases at J, with 16 bases between the two ends. CDR1 is SGHVS and CDR2 is FNYEAQ in the germline V gene. CDR3 bases: TGTGCCAGCAGCTTACCTCCCGGGGAGGTCTCAGATACGCAGTATTTT. Translated, it gives CASSLPPGEVSDTQYF.

V gene TRBV5-1 combines with J gene TRBJ2-2; 9 bases fit TRBD2. The CDR3 has 17 amino acids. CDR1 and CDR2 (germline): SGHRS, YFSETQ. The J segment lost 2 bases and the V segment lost 3 bases, leaving 8 bases of the junction unmatched. CDR3 amino acids: CASSSVPSGTNTGELFF. The CDR3 region has the DNA TGCGCCAGCAGCTCTGTACCTAGCGGGACTAACACCGGGGAGCTGTTTTTT.

This clone was observed a few times. This chain connects TRBV29-1 to TRBJ2-3; the match to TRBD1 covers 8 bases. The CDR3 totals 17 residues. J lost 0 bases, V lost 6 bases, and 14 bases had no gene match. CDR1 is SQVTM and CDR2 is ANQGSEA in the germline V gene. The CDR3 DNA reads TGCAGCGTGGGGACAGGCCGGGATCCAATTAGCACAGATACGCAGTATTTT. It specifies CSVGTGRDPISTDTQYF.

This rearrangement joins TRBV7-2 to TRBJ2-2; TRBD2 matches at 12 bases. V was pared by 2 bases and J by 7 bases, with 8 bases of the junction left unmatched. The CDR3 loop spans 17 amino acids. Germline V CDR1 and CDR2: SGHTA, FQGNSA. CDR3 in amino acids: CASSLSLAGGPGGELFF. The CDR3 nucleotides read TGTGCCAGCAGCTTATCTCTAGCGGGAGGGCCCGGCGGGGAGCTGTTTTTT.

This clone was detected once. The chain carries TRBV7-8 and TRBJ2-7, with 8 nucleotides matching TRBD1. V trimming: 5 bases; J trimming: 6 bases; junction bases outside the gene matches: 6. Germline V gene data show CDR1 as SGHVS and CDR2 as FQNEAQ. The CDR3 loop spans 13 amino acids. CDR3 region: CASSPGQGREQYF. In DNA, the CDR3 is TGTGCCAGCAGCCCCGGACAGGGCCGCGAGCAGTACTTC.

This clone occurred once. V gene TRBV5-4 combines with J gene TRBJ2-7, with a weak D call TRBD2 (7 bases). CDR3 length equals 14 residues. Per germline, CDR1 SGHNT and CDR2 YYREEE (reference sequence). V lost 4 bases, J lost 0 bases, and 11 bases lay in between. In DNA, the CDR3 is TGTGCCAGCAGCCCAGGGGACTACTCCTACGAGCAGTACTTC. It codes for CASSPGDYSYEQYF.

The genes are TRBV4-3 and TRBJ1-2; 9 bases align to TRBD1. CDR3 length: 15 amino acids. With 1 base clipped from V and 2 bases from J, the junction kept 2 bases outside the gene matches. Germline CDR1 is LGHNA and CDR2 is YSLEER. The CDR3 reads CASSQGTGENYGYTF. CDR3 nucleotides: TGCGCCAGCAGCCAAGGGACAGGGGAGAACTATGGCTACACCTTC.

The chain combines TRBV9 with TRBJ1-4; D not resolved. Trimming cost V 4 bases and J 3 bases, with 13 bases left between them. The CDR3 extends over 15 amino acids. From germline, CDR1 is SGDLS and CDR2 YYNGEE. The CDR3 protein is CASSSGGNANEKLFF. In nucleotides, the CDR3 is TGTGCCAGCAGCTCAGGCGGGAACGCTAATGAAAAACTGTTTTTT.

CDR3: CASGPEEDTQYF. CDR3 sequence (DNA): TGTGCTAGTGGGCCGGAGGAAGATACGCAGTATTTT. The V call is TRBV12-5, the J call TRBJ2-3; D is perhaps TRBD2 (5 bases). This CDR3 spans 12 amino acids. Trimming removed 6 bases from V and 5 bases from J, with 9 bases in between. Germline CDR1 and CDR2: LGHNT and FRNRAP.

The CDR3 sequence: CASSIDLGRNQPQHF. DNA of the CDR3: TGTGCCAGTAGTATAGATCTGGGCAGGAATCAGCCCCAGCATTTT. The chain joins TRBV19 to TRBJ1-5; no clear D. Trimming cost V 0 bases and J 4 bases, with 10 bases left between them. The CDR3 covers 15 residues. The germline CDR1 and CDR2 sequences are LNHDA and SQIVND (reference sequence).

The rearrangement joins TRBV5-4 to TRBJ2-5; D might be TRBD1 (6 bases). The germline CDR1 and CDR2 sequences are SGHNT and YYREEE (reference sequence). The CDR3 has 15 residues. The V end lost 1 base, the J end lost 0 bases, and 10 bases lay between the germline ends. Here the CDR3 reads CASSLRQAYQETQYF. CDR3 DNA: TGTGCCAGCAGCTTGAGACAGGCTTACCAAGAGACCCAGTACTTC.

V usage is TRBV29-1 and J usage is TRBJ2-1; D is possibly TRBD1 (6 bases). The length of the CDR3 is 13 residues. The germline CDR1 and CDR2 sequences are SQVTM and ANQGSEA. With 5 bases removed from V and 7 bases from J, the gap between germline ends came to 15 bases. The CDR3 protein is CSVLRGFLNEQFF. In DNA form, the CDR3 reads TGCAGCGTTCTTAGGGGGTTCCTTAATGAGCAGTTCTTC.

The chain employs TRBV30 and TRBJ2-3; D remains unclear. This CDR3 contains 11 residues. Germline CDR1 is GTSNPN and CDR2 is SVGIG (reference sequence). Trimming shortened V by 0 bases and J by 6 bases, and 4 bases separated the two germline ends. CDR3 DNA sequence: TGTGCCTGGAGTGTACGGGATACGCAGTATTTT. As protein: CAWSVRDTQYF.

This rearrangement joins TRBV19 to TRBJ1-5, with D uncertain. The CDR3 loop spans 16 amino acids. V was shortened by 5 bases and J by 1 base, with 15 bases between the two germline ends. The V gene's germline CDR1 is LNHDA and CDR2 SQIVND (reference sequence). The CDR3 nucleotides read TGTGCCAGTAGTCCCGACGGATCGAGGAGCAATCAGCCCCAGCATTTT. This sequence encodes CASSPDGSRSNQPQHF.

The chain links TRBV5-6 to TRBJ1-1; D unclear. Germline V lookup: CDR1 SGHDT, CDR2 YYEEEE. This CDR3 is built from 14 residues. Trimming left V 2 bases short and J 1 base short, with 9 bases between. CDR3 loop: CASSLIRSNTEAFF. CDR3 nucleotides: TGTGCCAGCAGCTTAATACGGTCGAACACTGAAGCTTTCTTT.

The chain recombines TRBV5-6 with TRBJ1-5; D is uncertain. The V gene lost 4 bases and the J gene lost 6 bases, with 11 bases spanning the gap. From germline, CDR1 is SGHDT and CDR2 YYEEEE. This CDR3 is 13 amino acids long. CDR3 in amino acids: CASSPGTGQPQHF. DNA for the CDR3: TGTGCCAGCAGCCCGGGAACTGGTCAGCCCCAGCATTTT. The full variable domain, completed using reference TRBV5-6 and TRBJ1-5, is DAGVTQSPTHLIKTRGQQVTLRCSPKSGHDTVSWYQQALGQGPQFIFQYYEEEERQRGNFPDRFSGHQFPNYSSELNVNALLLGDSALYLCASSPGTGQPQHFGDGTRLSIL.